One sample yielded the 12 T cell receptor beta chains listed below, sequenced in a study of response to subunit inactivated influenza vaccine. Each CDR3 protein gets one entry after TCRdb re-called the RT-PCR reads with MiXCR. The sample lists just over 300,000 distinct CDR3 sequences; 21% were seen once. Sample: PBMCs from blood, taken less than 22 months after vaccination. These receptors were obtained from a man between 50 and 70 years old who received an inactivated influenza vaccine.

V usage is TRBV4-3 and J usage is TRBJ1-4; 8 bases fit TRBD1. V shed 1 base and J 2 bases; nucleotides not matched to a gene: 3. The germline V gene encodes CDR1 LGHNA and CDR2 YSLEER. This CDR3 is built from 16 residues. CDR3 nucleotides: TGCGCCAGCAGCCAAGCCCGGACAGGGACTAATGAAAAACTGTTTTTT. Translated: CASSQARTGTNEKLFF.

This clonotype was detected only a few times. CDR3: CASGGTESGDTQYF. The DNA for the CDR3 is TGTGCCAGCGGGGGGACGGAGTCAGGAGATACGCAGTATTTT. This rearrangement joins TRBV28 to TRBJ2-3, with D perhaps TRBD2 (6 bases). This CDR3 comprises 14 residues. Germline V gene sequence: CDR1 MDHEN, CDR2 SYDVKM. Trimming removed 8 bases at V and 5 bases at J, with 17 bases between.

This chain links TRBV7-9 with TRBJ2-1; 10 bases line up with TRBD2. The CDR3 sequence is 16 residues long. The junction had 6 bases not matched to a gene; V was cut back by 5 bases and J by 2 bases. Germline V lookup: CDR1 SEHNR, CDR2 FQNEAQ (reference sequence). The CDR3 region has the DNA TGTGCCAGCAGCCCCAGTACTAGCGGGACCTACAATGAGCAGTTCTTC. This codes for CASSPSTSGTYNEQFF.

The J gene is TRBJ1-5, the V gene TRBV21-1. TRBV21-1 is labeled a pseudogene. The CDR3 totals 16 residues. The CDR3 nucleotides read TGTGCCAGCAGCCCCCCATGGCAGGGCAGCAATCAGCCCCAGCATTTT. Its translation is CASSPPWQGSNQPQHF.

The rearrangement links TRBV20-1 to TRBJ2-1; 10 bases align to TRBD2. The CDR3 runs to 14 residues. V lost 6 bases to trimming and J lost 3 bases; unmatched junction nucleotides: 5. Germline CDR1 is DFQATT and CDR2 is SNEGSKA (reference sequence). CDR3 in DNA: TGCAGTGCCACAGGACTAGCGGTCTACAATGAGCAGTTCTTC. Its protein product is CSATGLAVYNEQFF.

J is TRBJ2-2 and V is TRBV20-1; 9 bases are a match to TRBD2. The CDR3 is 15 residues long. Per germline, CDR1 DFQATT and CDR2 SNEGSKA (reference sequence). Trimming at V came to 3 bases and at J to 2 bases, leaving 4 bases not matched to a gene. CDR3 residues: CSASLAGKNTGELFF. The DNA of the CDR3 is TGCAGTGCTAGTCTAGCGGGGAAAAACACCGGGGAGCTGTTTTTT.

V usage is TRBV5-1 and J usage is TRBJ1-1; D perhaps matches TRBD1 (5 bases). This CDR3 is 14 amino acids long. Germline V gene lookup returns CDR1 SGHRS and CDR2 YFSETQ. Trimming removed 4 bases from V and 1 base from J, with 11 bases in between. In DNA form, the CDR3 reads TGCGCCAGCAGCCGCCGGGGGGGGAACACTGAAGCTTTCTTT. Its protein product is CASSRRGGNTEAFF.

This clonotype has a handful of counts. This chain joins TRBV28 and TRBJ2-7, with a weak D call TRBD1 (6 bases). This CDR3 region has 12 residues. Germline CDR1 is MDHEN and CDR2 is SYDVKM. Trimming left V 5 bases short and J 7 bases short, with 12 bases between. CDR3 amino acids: CASSRTGTEQYF. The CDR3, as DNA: TGTGCCAGCAGTCGAACCGGGACAGAGCAGTACTTC.

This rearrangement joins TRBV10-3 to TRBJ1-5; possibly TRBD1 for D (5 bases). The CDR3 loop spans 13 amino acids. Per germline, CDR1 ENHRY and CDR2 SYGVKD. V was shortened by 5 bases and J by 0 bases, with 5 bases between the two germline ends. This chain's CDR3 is CAISQGSNQPQHF. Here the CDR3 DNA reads TGTGCCATCAGTCAGGGTAGCAATCAGCCCCAGCATTTT.

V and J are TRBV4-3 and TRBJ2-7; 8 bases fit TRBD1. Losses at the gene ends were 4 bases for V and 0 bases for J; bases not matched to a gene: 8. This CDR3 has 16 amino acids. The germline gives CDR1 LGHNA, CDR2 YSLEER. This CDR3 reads CASSRDTGQVSYEQYF. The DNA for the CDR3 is TGCGCCAGCAGCCGAGACACGGGACAGGTCTCCTACGAGCAGTACTTC.

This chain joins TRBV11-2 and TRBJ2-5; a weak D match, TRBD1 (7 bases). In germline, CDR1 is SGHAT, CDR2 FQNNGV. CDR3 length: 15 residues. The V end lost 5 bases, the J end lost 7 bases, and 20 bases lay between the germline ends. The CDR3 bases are TGTGCCAGCAGCGGGACAGCTCAGCGACTAGGGACCCAGTACTTC. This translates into CASSGTAQRLGTQYF.

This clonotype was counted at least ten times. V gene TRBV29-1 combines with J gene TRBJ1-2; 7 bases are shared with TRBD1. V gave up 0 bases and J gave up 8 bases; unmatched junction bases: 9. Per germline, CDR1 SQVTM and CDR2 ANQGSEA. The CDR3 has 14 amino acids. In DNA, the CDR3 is TGCAGCGTTGAAGACCGAGGGGGCGGATGGGGCTACACCTTC. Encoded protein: CSVEDRGGGWGYTF.